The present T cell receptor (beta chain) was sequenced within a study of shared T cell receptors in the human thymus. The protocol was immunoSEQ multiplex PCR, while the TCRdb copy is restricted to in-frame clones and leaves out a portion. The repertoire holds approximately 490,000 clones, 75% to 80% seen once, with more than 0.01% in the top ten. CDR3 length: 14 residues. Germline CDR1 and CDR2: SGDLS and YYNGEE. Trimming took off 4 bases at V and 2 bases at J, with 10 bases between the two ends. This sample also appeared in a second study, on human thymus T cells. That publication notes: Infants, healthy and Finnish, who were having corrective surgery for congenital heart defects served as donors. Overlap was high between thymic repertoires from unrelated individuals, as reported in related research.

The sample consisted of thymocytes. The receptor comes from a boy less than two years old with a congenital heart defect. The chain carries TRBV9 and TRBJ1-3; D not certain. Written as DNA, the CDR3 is TGTGCCAGCAGCCGCGAGAGGACTGGAAACACCATATATTTT. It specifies CASSRERTGNTIYF. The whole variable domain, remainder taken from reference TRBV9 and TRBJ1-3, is DSGVTQTPKHLITATGQRVTLRCSPRSGDLSVYWYQQSLDQGLQFLIQYYNGEERAKGNILERFSAQQFPDLHSELNLSSLELGDSALYFCASSRERTGNTIYFGEGSWLTVV.